This T cell receptor beta chain is from a study of cytomegalovirus exposure and HLA in healthy donors. The CDR3 runs to 14 residues. The V gene's germline CDR1 is MRHNA and CDR2 SNTAGT. V was pared by 4 bases and J by 0 bases, with 9 bases between. This clone was counted between two and nine times. Amplification used 60 Vbeta primers and 13 Jbeta primers. Some clones are missing from TCRdb's copy, which holds only in-frame ones; the method was immunoSEQ multiplex PCR. The data hold about 96,000 clones, with roughly 74% observed a single time. The specimen was PBMCs. This rearrangement joins TRBV6-4 to TRBJ1-1; no definite D call. The sequence derives from a woman between 65 and 79 years old in good health and CMV-seropositive. CDR3 in amino acids: CASSVGPMNTEAFF. CDR3 DNA sequence: TGTGCCAGCAGTGTTGGCCCGATGAACACTGAAGCTTTCTTT.